This T cell receptor (beta chain) came from a study of blood T cells in healthy people across ages. This clonotype was seen a few times. The authors ran a second PCR of about 6 to 12 cycles using a sample-barcoded 5' primer and a J-beta primer mix. One entry per CDR3 protein, called by TCRdb with MiXCR from the 5' RACE reads. The sample shows 700,000 to 800,000 distinct CDR3 sequences, roughly two fifths of them seen only once. This CDR3 spans 13 amino acids. The V end lost 4 bases, the J end lost 8 bases, and 14 bases lay between the germline ends. Germline CDR1 is MNHEY and CDR2 is SMNVEV (reference sequence).

The specimen sequenced was blood. The rearrangement joins TRBV27 to TRBJ1-2; no clear D gene. This clonotype was sampled from a woman in her sixties in good health. The CDR3 DNA reads TGTGCCAGCAGTTCCCCGGACCGCTACGGCTACACCTTC. This gives the protein CASSSPDRYGYTF.